This T cell receptor beta chain was recorded in a study of blood T cell repertoires in COVID-19. The repertoire was sequenced with immunoSEQ multiplex PCR; TCRdb's copy has only in-frame clones and lacks some. The sample yields around 130,000 clones, over 80% seen once. This clone was counted a single time. This receptor was identified in a woman older than 75 with acute or convalescent COVID-19. Sequenced material: peripheral blood.

CDR3 protein: CASSSRTDQETQYF. As DNA, the CDR3 is TGTGCCAGCAGCTCTAGGACAGACCAAGAGACCCAGTACTTC. This sequence joins TRBV11-2 and TRBJ2-5, with D maybe TRBD1 (6 bases). Per germline, CDR1 SGHAT and CDR2 FQNNGV. The CDR3 is made up of 14 amino acids. V lost 4 bases and J lost 0, with 9 bases in between.